This T cell receptor beta chain was recorded in a study of shared clonotypes between healthy human individuals. This CDR3 comprises 16 residues. Germline CDR1 KGHSH, CDR2 LQKENI. TCRdb's table, derived via immunoSEQ multiplex PCR, lists solely in-frame clones and lacks some. Here the sample spans 2 million to 2.5 million clones, 90% to 95% being singletons. This TCR came from a man between 18 and 35 years old in good health. The source material was naive CD4+ T cells sorted from blood. Noted subset: CD45RA+ positively selected. The chain uses TRBV18 and TRBJ2-5; a weak D match, TRBD2 (5 bases). The DNA end lines up better with TRBJ2-7; the J call may be wrong. The CDR3 DNA follows: TGTGCCAGCTCACCTAGGGCAGCGGCGAGCTCCTACGAGCAGTACTTC. Its translation is CASSPRAAASSYEQYF.